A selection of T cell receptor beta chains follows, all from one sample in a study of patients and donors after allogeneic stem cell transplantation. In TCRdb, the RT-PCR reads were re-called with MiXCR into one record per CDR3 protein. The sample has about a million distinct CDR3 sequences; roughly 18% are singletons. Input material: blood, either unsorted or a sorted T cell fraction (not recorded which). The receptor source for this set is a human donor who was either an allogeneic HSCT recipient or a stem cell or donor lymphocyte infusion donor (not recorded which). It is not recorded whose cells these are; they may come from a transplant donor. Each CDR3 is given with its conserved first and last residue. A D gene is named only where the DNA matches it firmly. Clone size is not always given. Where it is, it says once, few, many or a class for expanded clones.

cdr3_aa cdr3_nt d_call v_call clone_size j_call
CASSHRGRKETQYF TGTGCCAGCAGCCACAGGGGGCGGAAAGAGACCCAGTACTTC TRBD1 TRBV7-2 NA TRBJ2-5
CASSPGHLYTEAFF TGTGCCAGCAGCCCGGGACACCTCTACACTGAAGCTTTCTTT NA TRBV5-6 NA TRBJ1-1
CASARSGVNTEAFF TGCGCCAGCGCCCGGTCCGGGGTGAACACTGAAGCTTTCTTT NA TRBV5-1 few TRBJ1-1
CASSPTGLAMETQYF TGTGCCAGCTCACCAACGGGACTAGCGATGGAGACCCAGTACTTC TRBD2 TRBV18 NA TRBJ2-5
CASSQSPGGIYEQYF TGTGCCAGCAGCCAATCCCCAGGGGGCATCTACGAGCAGTACTTC TRBD1 TRBV3-1 few TRBJ2-7
CSAETGENTEAFF TGCAGTGCCGAGACAGGCGAGAACACTGAAGCTTTCTTT NA TRBV20-1 NA TRBJ1-1
CATSDTRVSAQAFF TGTGCCACCAGCGATACCAGGGTTAGTGCGCAGGCTTTCTTT NA TRBV24-1 many TRBJ1-1
CASSQGRGVENTIYF TGCGCCAGCAGCCAAGGGCGGGGGGTCGAAAACACCATATATTTT NA TRBV4-1 few TRBJ1-3
CASSSVGGAHEQFF TGTGCCAGCAGCTCCGTGGGGGGGGCTCATGAGCAGTTCTTC NA TRBV5-6 NA TRBJ2-1
CASRPFGRSYGYTF TGTGCCAGCAGGCCATTTGGACGGAGCTATGGCTACACCTTC NA TRBV2 NA TRBJ1-2
CASSLDGGVDTQYF TGTGCCAGCAGCTTAGATGGAGGGGTAGATACGCAGTATTTT NA TRBV7-2 many TRBJ2-3
CASSEDTGAEAFF TGTGCCAGCAGTGAAGACACAGGGGCTGAAGCTTTCTTT TRBD1 TRBV12-3/TRBV12-4 few TRBJ1-1
CASTSSDRPPRYEKLFF TGTGCCAGCACTTCGTCGGACCGGCCTCCCAGATATGAAAAACTGTTTTTT NA TRBV5-5 NA TRBJ1-4
CASSSGTGGSWQPQHF TGTGCCAGCAGCTCCGGGACAGGGGGCTCATGGCAGCCCCAGCATTTT TRBD1 TRBV11-2 few TRBJ1-5
CASSPGGGADADTQYF TGTGCCAGCAGCCCCGGGGGGGGCGCGGATGCAGATACGCAGTATTTT TRBD2 TRBV7-9 NA TRBJ2-3
CASSLASVVGTEAFF TGTGCCAGCAGCTTAGCGTCCGTCGTTGGAACTGAAGCTTTCTTT NA TRBV7-9 few TRBJ1-1
CASSGRITSTDTQYF TGTGCCAGCAGCGGACGGATCACTAGCACAGATACGCAGTATTTT NA TRBV11-1 NA TRBJ2-3
CASSLTWGDRGYNEQFF TGCGCCAGCAGCCTCACCTGGGGGGACAGGGGCTACAATGAGCAGTTCTTC TRBD1 TRBV4-3 once TRBJ2-1
CASSDHKYEAFF TGTGCCAGCAGTGATCATAAGTATGAAGCTTTCTTT NA TRBV6-5 NA TRBJ1-1
CASSFGDRFSNQPQHF TGTGCCAGCAGTTTCGGGGACAGGTTTAGCAATCAGCCCCAGCATTTT TRBD1 TRBV6-2/TRBV6-3 NA TRBJ1-5
CASSYNPDSSYEQYF TGTGCCAGCAGTTACAACCCGGACAGCTCCTACGAGCAGTACTTC NA TRBV6-2/TRBV6-3 NA TRBJ2-7
CATSDLAAGYQETQYF TGTGCCACCAGTGATTTGGCGGCGGGATACCAAGAGACCCAGTACTTC NA TRBV24-1 few TRBJ2-5
CASSPIGQANKNIQYF TGTGCCAGCAGCCCCATCGGACAGGCCAACAAAAACATTCAGTACTTC TRBD1 TRBV7-9 few TRBJ2-4
CASSRGQSLSYEQYF TGTGCCAGCAGCCGGGGACAGTCACTCTCCTACGAGCAGTACTTC TRBD1 TRBV6-1 NA TRBJ2-7
CASSGISRRGYTF TGTGCCAGCAGTGGAATCTCTAGAAGGGGCTACACCTTC NA TRBV6-4 NA TRBJ1-2
CASRGGGAEAFF TGTGCCAGCAGAGGGGGAGGGGCTGAAGCTTTCTTT NA TRBV2 NA TRBJ1-1
CSARDLVLNEQFF TGCAGTGCTAGAGATCTGGTATTGAATGAGCAGTTCTTC NA TRBV20-1 few TRBJ2-1
CASTPDRGIGELFF TGTGCCAGCACCCCCGACAGGGGTATCGGGGAGCTGTTTTTT TRBD1 TRBV11-2 NA TRBJ2-2
CASSFYTEAFF TGTGCCAGCAGCTTCTACACTGAAGCTTTCTTT NA TRBV5-6 many TRBJ1-1
CASSLIPGSGELFF TGCGCCAGCAGCTTGATCCCGGGGTCCGGGGAGCTGTTTTTT NA TRBV5-1 NA TRBJ2-2
CASSGFGTASGANVLTF TGTGCCAGCAGTGGGTTCGGGACAGCCTCTGGGGCCAACGTCCTGACTTTC TRBD1 TRBV6-1 NA TRBJ2-6
CASKIAEQPGELFF TGTGCCAGCAAAATAGCGGAGCAGCCCGGGGAGCTGTTTTTT NA TRBV7-8 NA TRBJ2-2
CASSSRGTMNTEAFF TGTGCCAGCAGCTCCCGAGGCACTATGAACACTGAAGCTTTCTTT NA TRBV7-2 NA TRBJ1-1
CASSPLSTRSKEGYTF TGTGCCAGCAGTCCACTGTCGACTCGCTCGAAGGAAGGCTACACCTTC NA TRBV12-3/TRBV12-4 few TRBJ1-2
CASSLISNTGELFF TGCGCCAGCAGCTTGATTTCGAACACCGGGGAGCTGTTTTTT NA TRBV5-1 many TRBJ2-2
CASNGQSPWEQYF TGTGCCAGCAATGGACAGTCTCCCTGGGAGCAGTACTTC NA TRBV6-1 few TRBJ2-7
CASRPDSWTVNSPLHF TGTGCCAGCAGACCGGACAGCTGGACGGTTAATTCACCCCTCCACTTT NA TRBV6-2/TRBV6-3 NA TRBJ1-6
CASSQDPGQGANTGELFF TGTGCCAGCAGCCAAGATCCGGGACAGGGGGCGAACACCGGGGAGCTGTTTTTT TRBD1 TRBV14 NA TRBJ2-2
CASSFDSLSYNEQFF TGTGCCAGCAGCTTCGACTCCCTATCCTACAATGAGCAGTTCTTC NA TRBV7-2 few TRBJ2-1
CASSPSTSFSGNTIYF TGTGCCAGCAGCCCCTCGACATCATTCTCTGGAAACACCATATATTTT NA TRBV7-8 NA TRBJ1-3
CASSQGIGTDYEQYF TGTGCCAGCAGCCAAGGAATTGGGACGGACTACGAGCAGTACTTC NA TRBV4-2 NA TRBJ2-7
CASSLLGDSYNEQFF TGTGCCAGCAGTTTATTGGGGGATTCCTACAATGAGCAGTTCTTC NA TRBV27 few TRBJ2-1
CAIRGSGTDTQYF TGTGCCATCAGGGGTTCGGGGACGGATACGCAGTATTTT NA TRBV10-3 few TRBJ2-3
CASSFRTSGGELFF TGCGCCAGCAGCTTCCGGACTAGCGGGGGGGAGCTGTTTTTT TRBD2 TRBV5-1 NA TRBJ2-2
CSARQGGTGELFF TGCAGCGCTCGACAGGGAGGGACCGGGGAGCTGTTTTTT NA TRBV29-1 many TRBJ2-2
CASSLGWRDEAFF TGTGCCAGCAGTTTGGGATGGAGGGACGAGGCTTTCTTT NA TRBV12-3/TRBV12-4 NA TRBJ1-1
CASSVQGFPNTGELFF TGTGCCAGCAGCGTCCAGGGATTTCCGAACACCGGGGAGCTGTTTTTT NA TRBV9 NA TRBJ2-2
CSARVPGTPNTEAFF TGCAGTGCTAGAGTACCCGGGACGCCAAACACTGAAGCTTTCTTT NA TRBV20-1 NA TRBJ1-1
CASSRGLAGGGEQFF TGTGCCAGCAGCCGGGGACTAGCGGGGGGGGGTGAGCAGTTCTTC TRBD2 TRBV11-3 few TRBJ2-1
CASSSTGTTKVEAFF TGTGCCAGCAGCTCCACCGGGACAACCAAAGTAGAAGCTTTCTTT NA TRBV7-9 once TRBJ1-1
CSATSDYEQYF TGCAGTGCCACATCGGATTACGAGCAGTACTTC NA TRBV20-1 NA TRBJ2-7
CASRFGTQETQYF TGCGCCAGCAGATTTGGCACTCAAGAGACCCAGTACTTC NA TRBV5-1 few TRBJ2-5
CASSQEHRGVDYEQYF TGTGCCAGCAGCCAGGAGCACAGGGGAGTAGACTACGAGCAGTACTTC TRBD1 TRBV14 NA TRBJ2-7
CASSYSGGSEAFF TGTGCCAGCAGTTACTCTGGTGGCAGCGAAGCTTTCTTT NA TRBV6-5 many TRBJ1-1
CSARPSHSGGAGTDTQYF TGCAGTGCTCGTCCTTCCCATAGCGGGGGGGCTGGCACAGATACGCAGTATTTT TRBD2 TRBV20-1 few TRBJ2-3
CASSFLGDSPLHF TGTGCCAGCAGTTTCCTGGGGGATTCACCCCTCCACTTT NA TRBV27 NA TRBJ1-6
CASSGSNLLEQFF TGTGCCAGCAGTGGGTCCAACCTCCTCGAGCAGTTCTTC NA TRBV25-1 few TRBJ2-1
CSARDLSGDTYEQYF TGCAGTGCTAGAGATTTATCGGGGGATACTTACGAGCAGTACTTC NA TRBV20-1 few TRBJ2-7
CASSSGQGDTEAFF TGTGCCAGCAGTTCGGGACAGGGGGACACTGAAGCTTTCTTT TRBD1 TRBV5-6 few TRBJ1-1